These 7 T cell receptor beta chains share one sample of origin, sequenced in a study of Ad26.COV2.S vaccination and SARS-CoV-2 variants. Data came from immunoSEQ multiplex PCR; TCRdb stores just in-frame clones and leaves some out. The sample carries approximately 480,000 clones, about 83% recorded once. As for treatment: around 19 received Ad26.COV2.S at low or high dose, single or two shots; several received placebo; per-sample allocation not given. The samples were gathered on day 63 after the first injection of vaccine or placebo. Sample: peripheral blood, taken in a trial of Ad26.COV2.S vaccine versus placebo. These receptors were collected from a person aged 18 to 65 who received the Ad26.COV2.S COVID-19 vaccine or a placebo.

V and J are TRBV30 and TRBJ2-7; 7 nucleotides line up with TRBD2. The V gene end was trimmed by 3 bases and the J gene end by 3 bases; junction bases not matched to a gene: 8. The germline V gene has CDR1 GTSNPN and CDR2 SVGIG (reference sequence). The CDR3 runs to 14 residues. CDR3 loop: CAWSQTSLGYEQYF. In nucleotides, the CDR3 is TGTGCCTGGAGCCAGACTAGCCTCGGCTACGAGCAGTACTTC.

The V gene is TRBV19, the J gene TRBJ2-1; D is undetermined. Germline-derived CDR1 and CDR2 are LNHDA and SQIVND (reference sequence). V was trimmed by 0 bases and J by 9 bases, leaving 9 bases between them. The length of the CDR3 is 13 residues. The DNA of the CDR3 is TGTGCCAGTAGTATAGATGGGCTGGCTGAGCAGTTCTTC. Its protein is CASSIDGLAEQFF.

V and J are TRBV12-3 or TRBV12-4 and TRBJ2-1, with no clear D. V was trimmed by 4 bases and J by 8 bases, leaving 12 bases between them. This CDR3 comprises 13 residues. The CDR3 DNA follows: TGTGCCAGCAGTTCACCCTGGGTACATGAGCAGTTCTTC. This encodes CASSSPWVHEQFF.

The DNA for the CDR3 is TGTGCCAGCAGTTTTTTCGTGACTAGCGGGGATTACTCCTACGAGCAGTACTTC. Protein: CASSFFVTSGDYSYEQYF. The chain has TRBV28 and TRBJ2-7, with 11 positions matching TRBD2. Germline V gives CDR1 MDHEN, CDR2 SYDVKM. V shed 3 bases, J shed 0 bases, and the junction held 10 bases outside the gene matches. The CDR3 totals 18 residues.

The table lists this clone with a count of one. J is TRBJ2-7 and V is TRBV19; 12 bases agree with TRBD2. Germline trimming cut 6 bases from V and 0 bases from J; bases unmatched to any gene: 6. The germline V gene has CDR1 LNHDA and CDR2 SQIVND (reference sequence). The CDR3 has 16 residues. For the CDR3, the DNA is TGTGCCAGTAGCAAGGGACTAGCGGGTACCTCCTACGAGCAGTACTTC. This sequence encodes CASSKGLAGTSYEQYF.

The rearrangement joins TRBV11-2 to TRBJ2-7, with TRBD2 matching 9 bases. With 5 bases clipped from V and 1 base from J, the junction kept 9 bases outside the gene matches. The CDR3 totals 16 residues. CDR1 is SGHAT, CDR2 FQNNGV, per germline. CDR3 residues: CASSLSGRALSYEQYF. The DNA of the CDR3 is TGTGCCAGCAGCCTTAGCGGGAGAGCCTTGTCCTACGAGCAGTACTTC.

V and J are TRBV7-3 and TRBJ2-1; D could derive from TRBD1 or TRBD2 (5 bases each). This CDR3 region has 15 residues. Deletions cut 6 bases from V and 5 bases from J, with 17 bases between. Germline-derived CDR1 and CDR2 are SGHTA and FQGTGA. The CDR3 DNA follows: TGTGCCAGCAGATTACGGGAAGGGACCAACAATGAGCAGTTCTTC. This translates into CASRLREGTNNEQFF.